One sample yielded the 8 T cell receptor beta chains listed below, sequenced in a study of vaccination effects on CD4 cells after COVID-19. Some clones are missing from TCRdb's copy, which holds only in-frame ones; the method was immunoSEQ multiplex PCR. The sample holds 35,000 to 55,000 clones, roughly two thirds seen once. These receptors lack a known antigen. In the ViraFEST assay, antigen-specific CD4+ clonotypes were identified by expansion after peptide-pool stimulation. CD4+ T cell isolation took place after 10 days of culture. From March to December 2020, the person had a SARS-CoV-2 infection that was confirmed by PCR. The specimen comprised CD4+ T cells from PBMCs cultured with a peptide pool, sampled before COVID-19 vaccination. These receptors were obtained from a human donor who had a prior SARS-CoV-2 infection.

The V call is TRBV1, the J call TRBJ1-2. TRBV1 is assigned pseudogene status. The CDR3 extends over 16 amino acids. CDR3 protein: CTTPLRTVQINYGYTF. CDR3 nucleotide sequence: TGCACCACCCCCCTCAGGACGGTCCAGATAAACTATGGCTACACCTTC.

The V and J genes are TRBV7-2 and TRBJ1-2; 9 positions agree with TRBD1. The CDR3 runs to 15 residues. Per the germline V gene, CDR1 is SGHTA and CDR2 is FQGNSA. J lost 7 bases, V lost 1 base, and 7 bases had no gene match. The CDR3: CASSLGNRGRFGYTF. CDR3 nucleotides: TGTGCCAGCAGCTTAGGGAACAGGGGGCGTTTTGGCTACACCTTC.

The table lists this clone with a few counts. The chain has TRBV6-5 and TRBJ2-1; no clear D. V lost 7 bases and J lost 5, with 12 bases in between. Germline CDR1 MNHEY, CDR2 SVGAGI. The CDR3 is made up of 13 amino acids. The CDR3 region has the DNA TGTGCCAGCAAGCTTAGCTACAACAATGAGCAGTTCTTC. It specifies CASKLSYNNEQFF.

This chain uses TRBV2 with TRBJ2-1; a possible D gene is TRBD2 (6 bases). Germline V gene data show CDR1 as SNHLY and CDR2 as FYNNEI. The V end lost 6 bases, the J end lost 9 bases, and 9 bases lay between the germline ends. The CDR3 contains 11 residues. The CDR3 region is CASSAGGEQFF. CDR3 DNA: TGTGCCAGCAGCGCCGGGGGTGAGCAGTTCTTC.

The V and J genes are TRBV25-1 and TRBJ1-2, with D maybe TRBD1 (6 bases). The CDR3 has 15 amino acids. The V gene's germline CDR1 is MGHDK and CDR2 SYGVNS. Trimming left V 5 bases short and J 2 bases short, with 15 bases between. The DNA of the CDR3 is TGTGCCAGCAGTACCTCCAGGACAGAGAACTATGGCTACACCTTC. Encoded protein: CASSTSRTENYGYTF.

V is TRBV2 and J is TRBJ2-3, with 7 bases matching TRBD1. CDR1 SNHLY and CDR2 FYNNEI come from the germline V gene. Trimming cost V 6 bases and J 8 bases; bases outside gene matches: 11. The CDR3 is made up of 14 amino acids. CDR3 DNA: TGTGCCAGCAGCCCGGGACAGAGACTGGGTACGCAGTATTTT. Its translation: CASSPGQRLGTQYF.

This clone was observed a handful of times. The J gene is TRBJ2-5, the V gene TRBV18, with D perhaps TRBD2 (5 bases). Per germline, CDR1 KGHSH and CDR2 LQKENI. The CDR3 has 16 residues. V was cut by 3 bases and J by 4 bases, with 18 bases left in between. CDR3 protein: CASSPVIFEGAETQYF. CDR3 coding DNA: TGTGCCAGCTCACCGGTGATTTTTGAGGGCGCAGAGACCCAGTACTTC.

CDR3 residues: CASSSRLAGAQETQYF. CDR3 DNA: TGTGCCAGCAGCTCCCGACTAGCGGGGGCCCAAGAGACCCAGTACTTC. This chain connects TRBV5-4 to TRBJ2-5; TRBD2 agrees at 12 bases. The trim removed 3 bases at V and 1 base at J, leaving 4 bases unmatched. Germline-derived CDR1 and CDR2 are SGHNT and YYREEE (reference sequence). The CDR3 length is 16 residues.